This paragraph covers one TCR beta chain sequence. Its specificity is not known. Profiling relied on immunoSEQ multiplex PCR, and the TCRdb table lists in-frame clones only, not all of them. The table lists 130,000 to 150,000 clones, roughly 92% of them singletons. The sample comes from a study of T cell responses to AZD1222 COVID-19 vaccine. The germline V and J ends were trimmed by 0 bases and 6 bases, with 17 bases remaining between them. The CDR3 consists of 16 residues. Per germline, CDR1 SEHNR and CDR2 FQNEAQ (reference sequence). Regarding the study as a whole: In the spike-specific TCR repertoire, nearly half reportedly target unmutated variant regions. White British ancestry dominated among donors, who included more females, and clonal diversity was possibly underestimated.

V gene TRBV7-9 combines with J gene TRBJ1-2, with a tentative D call TRBD1 (5 bases). The TCR was taken from an adult in good health. The material sequenced was peripheral blood, taken on day 0 of AZD1222 vaccination. In nucleotides, the CDR3 is TGTGCCAGCAGCTTAGCCCAGACAGTCCCTTCGGATGGCTACACCTTC. Translating gives CASSLAQTVPSDGYTF.